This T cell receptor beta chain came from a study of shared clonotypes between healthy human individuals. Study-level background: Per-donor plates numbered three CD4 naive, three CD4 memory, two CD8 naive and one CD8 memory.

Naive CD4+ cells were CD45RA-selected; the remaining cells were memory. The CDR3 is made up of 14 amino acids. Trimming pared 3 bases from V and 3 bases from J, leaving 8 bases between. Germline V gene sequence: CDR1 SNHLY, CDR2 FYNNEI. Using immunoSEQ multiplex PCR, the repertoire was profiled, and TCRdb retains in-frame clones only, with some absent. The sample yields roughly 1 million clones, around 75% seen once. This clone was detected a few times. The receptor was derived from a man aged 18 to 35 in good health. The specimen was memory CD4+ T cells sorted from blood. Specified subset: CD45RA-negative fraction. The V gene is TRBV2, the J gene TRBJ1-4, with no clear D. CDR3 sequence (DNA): TGTGCCAGCAGTGAGGTACAGTCTAATGAAAAACTGTTTTTT. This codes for CASSEVQSNEKLFF.